The 5 T cell receptor beta chains below come from one sample, sequenced in a study of blood T cell repertoires in COVID-19 (dated by TCRdb to about 2020). Libraries were prepared through the immunoSEQ multiplex PCR assay. This immuneACCESS table, as held by TCRdb, lists in-frame sequences with V and J called but not all clones. Of the missing ones, under half trace to an unresolved V gene in checked studies; the others have no known cause. A total of about 140,000 clones appear in this sample, around 87% of them only once. Under 6% of the sample comes from the top ten. Sequenced: peripheral blood. These receptors all stem from a human donor in a cohort sampled during active COVID-19.

The DNA of the CDR3 is TGTGCCAGCAGCCAAGATCGGGGCCTAGCGGGGTCCTTTAGCACAGATACGCAGTATTTT. Amino acid sequence: CASSQDRGLAGSFSTDTQYF. The chain uses TRBV4-2 and TRBJ2-3; 9 positions agree with TRBD2. The CDR3 runs to 20 residues. Germline loops: CDR1 LGHNA, CDR2 YNFKEQ. V lost 0 bases and J lost 0; bases outside the gene matches: 13.

The chain is built from TRBV14 and TRBJ2-1; D is possibly TRBD2 (6 bases). V was pared by 0 bases and J by 1 base, with 10 bases between. CDR1 SGHDN and CDR2 FVKESK come from the germline V gene. CDR3 length: 16 residues. The CDR3 coding sequence is TGTGCCAGCAGCCAAGATTGGCGGGGTTCCTACAATGAGCAGTTCTTC. As protein: CASSQDWRGSYNEQFF.

This chain joins TRBV6-6 and TRBJ2-1; TRBD2 matches 16 bases. In germline, CDR1 is MNHNY, CDR2 SVGAGI (reference sequence). This CDR3 spans 19 amino acids. V shed 5 bases and J 5 bases; nucleotides not matched to a gene: 12. CDR3 amino acids: CASSLPGTSGGAAHNEQFF. CDR3 in DNA: TGTGCCAGCAGTCTTCCCGGGACTAGCGGGGGGGCGGCCCACAATGAGCAGTTCTTC.

The gene calls are TRBV19 and TRBJ2-3; D is unclear. V dropped 4 bases and J dropped 3 bases, with 8 bases sitting between them. Germline CDR1 reads LNHDA; CDR2 reads SQIVND (reference sequence). There are 13 residues in the CDR3. The CDR3 DNA is TGTGCCAGTAGTACCGACAATACAGATACGCAGTATTTT. It codes for CASSTDNTDTQYF.

This chain joins TRBV27 and TRBJ2-1; 8 bases line up with TRBD2. Per the germline V gene, CDR1 is MNHEY and CDR2 is SMNVEV (reference sequence). CDR3 length: 15 amino acids. The V segment lost 4 bases and the J segment 2 bases; nucleotides outside the gene matches: 4. The CDR3 region is CASSYGGAPYNEQFF. DNA for the CDR3: TGTGCCAGCAGTTACGGGGGGGCCCCCTACAATGAGCAGTTCTTC.